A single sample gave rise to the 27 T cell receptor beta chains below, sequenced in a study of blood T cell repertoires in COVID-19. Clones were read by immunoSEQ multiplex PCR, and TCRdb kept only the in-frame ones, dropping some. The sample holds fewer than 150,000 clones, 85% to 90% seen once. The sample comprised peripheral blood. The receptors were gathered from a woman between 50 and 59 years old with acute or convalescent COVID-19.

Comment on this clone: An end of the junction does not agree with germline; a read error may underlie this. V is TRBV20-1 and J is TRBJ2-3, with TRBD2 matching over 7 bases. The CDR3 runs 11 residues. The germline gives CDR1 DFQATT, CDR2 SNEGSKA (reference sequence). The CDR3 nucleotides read TGCAGTGCTAGCGGAGGACTAGGGTTGGATTTT. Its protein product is CSASGGLGLDF.

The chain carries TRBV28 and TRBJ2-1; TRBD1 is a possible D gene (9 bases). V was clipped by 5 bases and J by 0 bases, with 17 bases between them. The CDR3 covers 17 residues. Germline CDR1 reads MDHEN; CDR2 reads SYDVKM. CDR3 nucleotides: TGTGCCAGCAGTGCGACAGGGGGGACTAGCTCCTACAATGAGCAGTTCTTC. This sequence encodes CASSATGGTSSYNEQFF.

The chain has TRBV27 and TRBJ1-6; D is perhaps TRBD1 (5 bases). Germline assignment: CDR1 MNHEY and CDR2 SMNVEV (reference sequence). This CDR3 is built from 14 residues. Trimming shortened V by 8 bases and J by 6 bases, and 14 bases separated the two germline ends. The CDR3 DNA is TGTGCCAGCGGGGACGGGACTTTTAATTCACCCCTCCACTTT. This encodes CASGDGTFNSPLHF.

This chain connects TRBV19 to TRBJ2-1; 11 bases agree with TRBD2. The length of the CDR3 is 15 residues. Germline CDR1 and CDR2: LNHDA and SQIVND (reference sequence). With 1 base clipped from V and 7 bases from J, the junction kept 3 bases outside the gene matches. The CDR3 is CASSIGLAGGNEQFF. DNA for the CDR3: TGTGCCAGTAGTATAGGCCTAGCGGGAGGAAATGAGCAGTTCTTC. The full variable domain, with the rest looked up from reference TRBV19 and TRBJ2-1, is DGGITQSPKYLFRKEGQNVTLSCEQNLNHDAMYWYRQDPGQGLRLIYYSQIVNDFQKGDIAEGYSVSREKKESFPLTVTSAQKNPTAFYLCASSIGLAGGNEQFFGPGTRLTVL.

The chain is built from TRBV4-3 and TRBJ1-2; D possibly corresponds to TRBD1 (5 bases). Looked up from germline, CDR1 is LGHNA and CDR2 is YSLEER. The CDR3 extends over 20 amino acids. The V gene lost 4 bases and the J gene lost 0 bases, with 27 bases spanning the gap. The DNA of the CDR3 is TGCGCCAGCAGCCCCAAAAAGGGATTGGGCGGACAAAGCTCTAACTATGGCTACACCTTC. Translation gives CASSPKKGLGGQSSNYGYTF.

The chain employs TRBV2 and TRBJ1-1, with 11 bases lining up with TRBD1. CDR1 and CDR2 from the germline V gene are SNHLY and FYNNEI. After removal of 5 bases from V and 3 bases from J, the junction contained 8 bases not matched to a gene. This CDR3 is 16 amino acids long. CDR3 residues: CASSFYGTGGDTEAFF. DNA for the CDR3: TGTGCCAGCAGTTTTTATGGGACAGGGGGGGACACTGAAGCTTTCTTT.

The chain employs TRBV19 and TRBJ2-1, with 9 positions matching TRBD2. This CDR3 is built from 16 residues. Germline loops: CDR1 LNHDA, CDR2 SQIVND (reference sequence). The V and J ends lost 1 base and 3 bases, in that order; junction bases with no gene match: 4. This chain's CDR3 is CASSIGAAGGYNEQFF. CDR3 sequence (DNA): TGTGCCAGTAGTATAGGGGCAGCGGGAGGCTACAATGAGCAGTTCTTC.

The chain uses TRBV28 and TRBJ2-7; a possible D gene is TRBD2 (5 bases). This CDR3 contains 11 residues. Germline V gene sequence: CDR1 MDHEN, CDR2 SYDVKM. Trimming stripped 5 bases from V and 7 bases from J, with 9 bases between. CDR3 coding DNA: TGTGCCAGCAGTCAGAGGGCGGAGCAGTACTTC. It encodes CASSQRAEQYF.

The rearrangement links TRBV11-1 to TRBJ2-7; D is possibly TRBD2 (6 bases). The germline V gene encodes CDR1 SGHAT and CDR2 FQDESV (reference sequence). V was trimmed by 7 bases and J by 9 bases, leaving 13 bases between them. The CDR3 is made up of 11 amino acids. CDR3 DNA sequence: TGTGCCAGCACCATCGGGGGACCGCAGTACTTC. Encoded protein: CASTIGGPQYF.

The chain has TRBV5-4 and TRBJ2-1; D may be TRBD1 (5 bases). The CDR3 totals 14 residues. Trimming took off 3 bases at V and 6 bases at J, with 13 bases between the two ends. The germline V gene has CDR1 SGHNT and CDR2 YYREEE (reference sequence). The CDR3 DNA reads TGTGCCAGCAGCTCGGACACTACTCTCAATGAGCAGTTCTTC. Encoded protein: CASSSDTTLNEQFF.

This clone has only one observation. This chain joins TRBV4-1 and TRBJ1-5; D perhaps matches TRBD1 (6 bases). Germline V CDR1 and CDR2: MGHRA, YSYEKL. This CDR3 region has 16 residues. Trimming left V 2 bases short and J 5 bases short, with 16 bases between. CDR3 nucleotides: TGCGCCAGCAGCCAATCAAAGGGGGGGATCGATCAGCCCCAGCATTTT. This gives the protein CASSQSKGGIDQPQHF.

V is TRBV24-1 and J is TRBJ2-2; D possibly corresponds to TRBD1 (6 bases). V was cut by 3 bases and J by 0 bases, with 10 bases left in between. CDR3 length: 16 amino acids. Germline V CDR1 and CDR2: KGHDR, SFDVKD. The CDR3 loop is CATSDTGTTNTGELFF. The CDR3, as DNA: TGTGCCACCAGTGATACCGGGACAACGAACACCGGGGAGCTGTTTTTT.

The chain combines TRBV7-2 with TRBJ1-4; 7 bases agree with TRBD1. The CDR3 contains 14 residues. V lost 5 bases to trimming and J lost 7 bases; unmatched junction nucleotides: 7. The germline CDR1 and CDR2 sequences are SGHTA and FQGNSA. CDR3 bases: TGTGCCAGCAGCCGGCGACAGGGCCGTGAAAAACTGTTTTTT. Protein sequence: CASSRRQGREKLFF.

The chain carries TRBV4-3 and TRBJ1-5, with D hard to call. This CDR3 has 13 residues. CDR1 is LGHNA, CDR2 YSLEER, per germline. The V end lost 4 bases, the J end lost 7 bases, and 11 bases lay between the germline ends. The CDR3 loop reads CASSPRPGQPQHF. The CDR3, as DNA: TGCGCCAGCAGCCCTAGGCCCGGACAGCCCCAGCATTTT.

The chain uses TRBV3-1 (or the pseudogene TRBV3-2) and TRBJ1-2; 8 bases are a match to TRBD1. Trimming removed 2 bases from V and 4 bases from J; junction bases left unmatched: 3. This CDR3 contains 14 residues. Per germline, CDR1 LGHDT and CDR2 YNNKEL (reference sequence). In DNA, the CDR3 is TGTGCCAGCAGCCAAACTGGACAGGGCTATGGCTACACCTTC. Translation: CASSQTGQGYGYTF.

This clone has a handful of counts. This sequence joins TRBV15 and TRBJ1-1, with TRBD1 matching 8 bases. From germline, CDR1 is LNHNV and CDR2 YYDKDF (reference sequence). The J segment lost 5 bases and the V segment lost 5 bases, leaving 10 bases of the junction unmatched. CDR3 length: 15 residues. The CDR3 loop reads CATSAVRGLQTEAFF. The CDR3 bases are TGTGCCACCAGCGCCGTCAGGGGGCTTCAGACTGAAGCTTTCTTT.

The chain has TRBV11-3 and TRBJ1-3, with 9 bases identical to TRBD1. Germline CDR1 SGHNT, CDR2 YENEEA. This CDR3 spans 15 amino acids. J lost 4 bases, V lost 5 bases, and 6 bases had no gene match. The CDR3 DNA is TGTGCCAGCAGCGAAACAGGGGGCAAGGGAAACACCATATATTTT. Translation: CASSETGGKGNTIYF.

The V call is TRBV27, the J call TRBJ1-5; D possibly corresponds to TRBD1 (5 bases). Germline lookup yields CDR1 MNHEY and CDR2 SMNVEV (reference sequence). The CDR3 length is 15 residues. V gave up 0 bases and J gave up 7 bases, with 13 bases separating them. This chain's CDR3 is CASSLSLGGSQPQHF. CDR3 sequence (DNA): TGTGCCAGCAGTTTATCCCTCGGGGGTTCACAGCCCCAGCATTTT.

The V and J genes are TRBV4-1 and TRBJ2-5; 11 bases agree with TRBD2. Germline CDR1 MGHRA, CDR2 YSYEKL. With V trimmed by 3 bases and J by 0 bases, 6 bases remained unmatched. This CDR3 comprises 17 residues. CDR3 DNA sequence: TGCGCCAGCAGCCATTTGACTAGCGGGACGTACCAAGAGACCCAGTACTTC. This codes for CASSHLTSGTYQETQYF.

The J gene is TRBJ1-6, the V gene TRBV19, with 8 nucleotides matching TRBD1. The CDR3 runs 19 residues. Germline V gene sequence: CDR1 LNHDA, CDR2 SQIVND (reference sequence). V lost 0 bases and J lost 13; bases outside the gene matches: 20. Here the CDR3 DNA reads TGTGCCAGTAGTATAGATATACGGACAGGGTTTCGCCTAAGCTCGCCCCTCCACTTT. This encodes CASSIDIRTGFRLSSPLHF.

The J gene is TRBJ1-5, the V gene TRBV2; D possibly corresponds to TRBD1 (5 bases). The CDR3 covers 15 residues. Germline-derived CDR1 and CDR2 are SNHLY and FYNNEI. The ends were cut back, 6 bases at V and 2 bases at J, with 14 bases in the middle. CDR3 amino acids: CASSNRQRGNQPQHF. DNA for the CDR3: TGTGCCAGCAGCAACCGACAGCGGGGCAATCAGCCCCAGCATTTT.

The CDR3 bases are TGTGCCAGCAGTCACAAGGGAGGGACCCTAGACTACGAGCAGTACTTC. It is translated as CASSHKGGTLDYEQYF. J is TRBJ2-7 and V is TRBV2; 7 bases are a match to TRBD2. Trimming removed 5 bases from V and 3 bases from J; junction bases left unmatched: 13. CDR1 and CDR2 from the germline V gene are SNHLY and FYNNEI. The CDR3 extends over 16 amino acids.

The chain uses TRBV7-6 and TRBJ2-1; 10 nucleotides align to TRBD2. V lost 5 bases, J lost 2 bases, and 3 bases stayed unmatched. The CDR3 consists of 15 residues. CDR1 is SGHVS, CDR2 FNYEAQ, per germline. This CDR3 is CASSPLAGPYNEQFF. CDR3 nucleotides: TGTGCCAGCAGCCCACTAGCGGGACCCTACAATGAGCAGTTCTTC. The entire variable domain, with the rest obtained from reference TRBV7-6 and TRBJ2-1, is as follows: GAGVSQSPRYKVTKRGQDVALRCDPISGHVSLYWYRQALGQGPEFLTYFNYEAQQDKSGLPNDRFSAERPEGSISTLTIQRTEQRDSAMYRCASSPLAGPYNEQFFGPGTRLTVL.

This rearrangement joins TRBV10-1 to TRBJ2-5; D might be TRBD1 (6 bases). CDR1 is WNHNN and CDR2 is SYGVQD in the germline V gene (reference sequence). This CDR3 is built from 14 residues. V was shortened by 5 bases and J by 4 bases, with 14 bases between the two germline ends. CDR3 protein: CASSLRGERETQYF. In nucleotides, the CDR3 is TGCGCCAGCAGTCTCAGGGGAGAGAGAGAGACCCAGTACTTC.

The DNA for the CDR3 is TGTGCCAGCAGTTTAGCAGCTACTGAAGCTTTCTTT. Protein sequence: CASSLAATEAFF. The chain has TRBV12-3 or TRBV12-4 and TRBJ1-1, with unresolved D. The CDR3 is 12 residues long. V lost 0 bases and J 5 bases, leaving 4 bases between the germline ends.

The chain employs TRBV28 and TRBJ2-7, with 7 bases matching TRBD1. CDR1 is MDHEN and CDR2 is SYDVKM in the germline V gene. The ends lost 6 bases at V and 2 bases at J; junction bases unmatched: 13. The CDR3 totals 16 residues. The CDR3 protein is CASRLGPGQSAYEQYF. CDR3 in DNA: TGTGCCAGCAGGCTCGGACCGGGACAGTCAGCCTACGAGCAGTACTTC.

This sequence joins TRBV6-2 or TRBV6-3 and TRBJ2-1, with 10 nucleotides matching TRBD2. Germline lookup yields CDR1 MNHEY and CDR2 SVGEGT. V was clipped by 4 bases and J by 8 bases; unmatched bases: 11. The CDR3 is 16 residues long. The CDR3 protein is CASSSLLAGLTDEQFF. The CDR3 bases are TGTGCCAGCAGTTCCCTACTAGCGGGATTAACAGATGAGCAGTTCTTC.